This T cell receptor beta chain was found in a study of human T cells and chemical hapten exposure. Germline values: CDR1 MNHEY, CDR2 SVGAGI. Trimming left V 0 bases short and J 4 bases short, with 7 bases between. This CDR3 region has 14 residues. Indicated time point: patch test 2, 6 weeks after DPC sensitization. Stated treatment: therapeutic diphenylcyclopropenone sensitization with weekly scalp DPC. TCRdb re-derived calls from the RACE reads in MiXCR, one entry per CDR3 protein. The repertoire consists of 70,000 to 95,000 distinct CDR3 sequences, with more than 6.5% occurring once and the leading ten covering 1.3%.

The clonotype was recovered from a woman under 40 with alopecia areata. Some clones in this sample may be carry-over from other donors' samples. The genes are TRBV6-5 and TRBJ2-1, with D unclear. Sequencing was performed on whole blood, taken in connection with sensitization to the hapten diphenylcyclopropenone (DPC). The CDR3 is CASSYSGPYNEQFF. The DNA for the CDR3 is TGTGCCAGCAGTTACTCCGGGCCGTACAATGAGCAGTTCTTC.